Included here is one T cell receptor (beta chain) sequence, with context. The data were obtained in a study of blood T cell repertoires in COVID-19. Turning to the study itself: Nucleic acid was either cDNA or gDNA, and it came from T cells, B-cell-depleted T cells, or PBMCs.

Some clones are missing from TCRdb's copy, which holds only in-frame ones; the method was immunoSEQ multiplex PCR. The sample includes over 50,000 clones, roughly 72% seen only once; the top ten take around 4.9%. The sequenced sample was peripheral blood. The clonotype comes from a woman aged 65 to 85 with COVID-19, enrolled during active disease.

CDR3 in DNA: TGTGCCAGCAGCTTAGTGGGGGGGCAGTTCTTC. Protein sequence: CASSLVGGQFF. The chain is built from TRBV7-9 and TRBJ2-1; TRBD2 might be the D (6 bases). V was trimmed by 1 base and J by 12 bases, leaving 7 bases between them. Germline CDR1 and CDR2: SEHNR and FQNEAQ (reference sequence). The CDR3 extends over 11 amino acids.